Below, 28 T cell receptor beta chains from the same sample are listed, as sequenced in a study of blood T cells in healthy people across ages. The second PCR ran about 7 to 12 cycles with a sample-barcoded 5' primer and J-beta primers. TCRdb re-analysed the 5' RACE reads in MiXCR, keeping a single row per CDR3 protein. This table holds 800,000 or so distinct CDR3 sequences, roughly 25% found once. These same records also appear under a second study, on T cells of mothers and their children.

The sequenced sample consisted of blood. Source of these receptors: a boy under 18 in good health.

J is TRBJ2-3 and V is TRBV5-1, with a tentative D call TRBD1 (5 bases). The ends were cut back, 4 bases at V and 4 bases at J, with 25 bases in the middle. Germline V gene sequence: CDR1 SGHRS, CDR2 YFSETQ. The CDR3 length is 18 residues. The CDR3 sequence: CASSTKGPAGKSADTQYF. CDR3 sequence (DNA): TGCGCCAGCAGCACTAAGGGCCCGGCAGGGAAGAGCGCAGATACGCAGTATTTT.

J is TRBJ2-1 and V is TRBV29-1, with D perhaps matching TRBD2 (6 bases). This CDR3 comprises 14 residues. Trimming shortened V by 2 bases and J by 0 bases, and 8 bases separated the two germline ends. Germline V gene data show CDR1 as SQVTM and CDR2 as ANQGSEA. CDR3 residues: CSVESGSSYNEQFF. Here the CDR3 DNA reads TGCAGCGTTGAATCCGGGAGCTCCTACAATGAGCAGTTCTTC.

This chain joins TRBV6-6 and TRBJ1-4; no clear D. Trimming shortened V by 2 bases and J by 3 bases, and 7 bases separated the two germline ends. CDR3 size: 14 residues. Looked up from germline, CDR1 is MNHNY and CDR2 is SVGAGI (reference sequence). CDR3 in amino acids: CASSYEGSNEKLFF. The CDR3 DNA is TGTGCCAGCAGTTACGAGGGTTCTAATGAAAAACTGTTTTTT.

This clonotype was counted between two and nine times. The chain carries TRBV4-2 and TRBJ2-7, with TRBD2 matching over 12 bases. V shed 5 bases and J 0 bases; nucleotides not matched to a gene: 5. The CDR3 has 16 residues. Germline-derived CDR1 and CDR2 are LGHNA and YNFKEQ. CDR3 bases: TGTGCCAGCAGCATTAGGACTAGCGGGGTCTCCTACGAGCAGTACTTC. This codes for CASSIRTSGVSYEQYF.

This chain uses TRBV20-1 with TRBJ2-5; the D call may be TRBD1 or TRBD2 (5 bases each). CDR1 is DFQATT and CDR2 is SNEGSKA in the germline V gene (reference sequence). Trimming left V 6 bases short and J 0 bases short, with 14 bases between. This CDR3 contains 14 residues. The CDR3 protein is CSALGTANQETQYF. The CDR3 coding sequence is TGCAGTGCGCTCGGGACGGCAAACCAAGAGACCCAGTACTTC.

This clonotype was seen a handful of times. The chain links TRBV11-1 to TRBJ1-2; D is unresolved. Per germline, CDR1 SGHAT and CDR2 FQDESV (reference sequence). The ends were cut back, 5 bases at V and 9 bases at J, with 13 bases in the middle. This CDR3 spans 12 amino acids. CDR3 sequence: CASSRNTVSYTF. The CDR3 nucleotides are TGTGCCAGCAGCCGTAATACGGTCAGCTACACCTTC.

The V call is TRBV5-1, the J call TRBJ2-5, with D unresolved. CDR3 length: 14 amino acids. V gave up 7 bases and J gave up 1 base, with 14 bases separating them. Germline V gene sequence: CDR1 SGHRS, CDR2 YFSETQ. CDR3 DNA: TGCGCCAGCTTCCCGGCACCGACCCAAGAGACCCAGTACTTC. Translating it yields CASFPAPTQETQYF.

This clonotype was observed a handful of times. This chain uses TRBV7-8 with TRBJ2-2, with D unresolved. Germline-derived CDR1 and CDR2 are SGHVS and FQNEAQ. The length of the CDR3 is 15 residues. V was shortened by 2 bases and J by 3 bases, with 10 bases between the two germline ends. The CDR3 coding sequence is TGTGCCAGCAGCTTATACCTCGGGTACACCGGGGAGCTGTTTTTT. Its protein is CASSLYLGYTGELFF.

V and J are TRBV4-3 and TRBJ2-7; no reliable D call. This CDR3 region has 16 residues. The germline gives CDR1 LGHNA, CDR2 YSLEER. Trimming took off 0 bases at V and 6 bases at J, with 18 bases between the two ends. CDR3 in amino acids: CASSQDPPTSSGEQYF. The CDR3, as DNA: TGCGCCAGCAGCCAAGACCCCCCTACTTCGTCGGGCGAGCAGTACTTC.

This clonotype was seen a few times. V usage is TRBV2 and J usage is TRBJ1-5; D call uncertain. V was trimmed by 1 base and J by 5 bases, leaving 9 bases between them. This CDR3 region has 14 residues. Germline loops: CDR1 SNHLY, CDR2 FYNNEI. The CDR3, as DNA: TGTGCCAGCAGTGAAGGGAGGGAGTATCAGCCCCAGCATTTT. As protein: CASSEGREYQPQHF.

The rearrangement joins TRBV4-3 to TRBJ2-1; no reliable D call. CDR1 is LGHNA, CDR2 YSLEER, per germline. The CDR3 loop spans 14 amino acids. The ends were cut back, 0 bases at V and 8 bases at J, with 11 bases in the middle. CDR3 protein: CASSQDLGWDEQFF. The CDR3 nucleotides are TGCGCCAGCAGCCAAGATCTGGGGTGGGATGAGCAGTTCTTC.

V gene TRBV12-3 or TRBV12-4 combines with J gene TRBJ2-5; the match to TRBD2 covers 15 bases. TRBJ2-7 explains the end of the DNA better; the J call may be wrong. CDR3 length: 15 residues. The CDR3 nucleotides are TGTGCCAGCAGGGGGACTAGCGGGAGGACCTACGAGCAGTACTTC. Translating gives CASRGTSGRTYEQYF.

This clonotype has more than one count but fewer than ten. The rearrangement links TRBV20-1 to TRBJ2-5; TRBD1 agrees at 8 bases. The DNA end favors TRBJ2-7, so the J call may be wrong. CDR3 length: 15 residues. In germline, CDR1 is DFQATT, CDR2 SNEGSKA (reference sequence). This CDR3 reads CSAPDRGGRAYEQYF. The CDR3 DNA follows: TGCAGTGCCCCCGACAGGGGTGGGAGAGCCTACGAGCAGTACTTC.

V and J are TRBV7-9 and TRBJ2-5, with a possible D match to TRBD2 (5 bases). CDR1 is SEHNR, CDR2 FQNEAQ, per germline (reference sequence). The V end lost 5 bases, the J end lost 10 bases, and 20 bases lay between the germline ends. The CDR3 runs 14 residues. CDR3 protein: CASSLEPGRRIQYF. The CDR3 DNA reads as TGTGCCAGCAGCCTCGAGCCGGGGAGAAGGATCCAGTACTTC.

This clonotype was picked up a small number of times. This chain joins TRBV4-3 and TRBJ1-2; the match to TRBD1 covers 8 bases. Germline V gene data show CDR1 as LGHNA and CDR2 as YSLEER. Unmatched junction bases numbered 4, after V lost 5 bases and J lost 5 bases. This CDR3 spans 13 amino acids. The CDR3 loop is CASSVTGGYGYTF. The CDR3 DNA reads TGCGCCAGCAGCGTTACAGGGGGGTATGGCTACACCTTC.

This clonotype has a handful of counts. This chain links TRBV7-3 with TRBJ2-3; 9 bases are shared with TRBD1. With 0 bases clipped from V and 3 bases from J, the junction kept 4 bases outside the gene matches. Germline V gene lookup returns CDR1 SGHTA and CDR2 FQGTGA. The CDR3 loop spans 16 amino acids. The chain's CDR3 is CASSLTRTGDTDTQYF. CDR3 nucleotides: TGTGCCAGCAGCTTAACCCGGACAGGGGATACAGATACGCAGTATTTT.

The gene calls are TRBV12-3 or TRBV12-4 and TRBJ1-5; no clear D gene. There are 12 residues in the CDR3. V lost 6 bases and J 4 bases, leaving 7 bases between the germline ends. The CDR3 is CASSDGNQPQHF. DNA of the CDR3: TGTGCCAGCAGCGACGGAAATCAGCCCCAGCATTTT.

This clonotype was observed once. This chain links TRBV6-6 with TRBJ2-5; 9 bases map to TRBD2. CDR3 length: 16 residues. V lost 2 bases and J lost 2; bases outside the gene matches: 6. CDR1 MNHNY and CDR2 SVGAGI come from the germline V gene (reference sequence). The CDR3: CASSYPPSGVQETQYF. As DNA, the CDR3 is TGTGCCAGCAGTTACCCCCCTAGCGGGGTACAAGAGACCCAGTACTTC.

Only a few counts were recorded for this clonotype. This rearrangement joins TRBV7-9 to TRBJ1-4; tentatively, D is TRBD1 (6 bases). In germline, CDR1 is SEHNR, CDR2 FQNEAQ (reference sequence). This CDR3 comprises 15 residues. V shed 0 bases and J shed 8 bases, with 13 bases lying between them. The CDR3 is CASSLAGRGEEKLFF. CDR3 DNA: TGTGCCAGCAGCTTAGCTGGCAGGGGTGAAGAAAAACTGTTTTTT.

V is TRBV7-2 and J is TRBJ1-3; tentatively, D is TRBD1 (6 bases). This CDR3 is 16 amino acids long. Trimming stripped 8 bases from V and 0 bases from J, with 17 bases between. The germline CDR1 and CDR2 sequences are SGHTA and FQGNSA. The CDR3 DNA is TGTGCCAGCCGCCTGGGGGCGGGGTCCTCTGGAAACACCATATATTTT. Translating gives CASRLGAGSSGNTIYF.

J is TRBJ2-5 and V is TRBV7-6; 8 bases match TRBD2. The end of the DNA fits TRBJ2-1 better, so the J call may be wrong. The CDR3 has 15 residues. Germline V gene sequence: CDR1 SGHVS, CDR2 FNYEAQ. The CDR3, as DNA: TGTGCCAGCAGCCCGCCAGCGGGAGAGGTCAATGAGCAGTTCTTC. As protein: CASSPPAGEVNEQFF.

This clonotype was counted only a few times. The chain uses TRBV7-8 and TRBJ1-5; weak D call: TRBD1 (6 bases). The CDR3 sequence is 14 residues long. Germline values: CDR1 SGHVS, CDR2 FQNEAQ. Trimming took 6 bases from V and 4 from J, leaving 13 bases between them. In DNA form, the CDR3 reads TGTGCCAGCAGTTCACAGGGTTCTAATCAGCCCCAGCATTTT. Protein sequence: CASSSQGSNQPQHF.

There are many counts of this clonotype. The chain joins TRBV2 to TRBJ1-6; no clear D gene. The V end was cut by 7 bases, the J end by 5 bases, with 12 bases between. Germline V gives CDR1 SNHLY, CDR2 FYNNEI. There are 14 residues in the CDR3. Written as DNA, the CDR3 is TGTGCCAGCATGTTCGGGGAACATAATTCACCCCTCCACTTT. Amino acids: CASMFGEHNSPLHF.

Only a few counts were recorded for this clonotype. The chain links TRBV20-1 to TRBJ2-7; 8 positions agree with TRBD1. The CDR3 loop spans 15 amino acids. V shed 6 bases, J shed 0 bases, and the junction held 10 bases outside the gene matches. Germline CDR1 DFQATT, CDR2 SNEGSKA (reference sequence). The CDR3 DNA reads as TGCAGTGCCGGACCCCGGGACAGGAGCTCCTACGAGCAGTACTTC. This translates into CSAGPRDRSSYEQYF.

This clonotype was detected only a few times. This chain uses TRBV11-2 with TRBJ2-7, with D perhaps being TRBD1 or TRBD2 (5 bases each). The CDR3 sequence is 17 residues long. V lost 0 bases, J lost 2 bases, and 17 bases lay in between. Germline CDR1 reads SGHAT; CDR2 reads FQNNGV. The CDR3 loop reads CASSLEGVRHPPYEQYF. CDR3 bases: TGTGCCAGCAGCTTAGAGGGGGTCCGGCACCCTCCCTACGAGCAGTACTTC.

The rearrangement joins TRBV20-1 to TRBJ2-5; 8 nucleotides align to TRBD1. J was trimmed by 4 bases and V by 5 bases; bases with no gene match: 3. This CDR3 has 12 amino acids. The germline V gene has CDR1 DFQATT and CDR2 SNEGSKA (reference sequence). The CDR3 reads CSAETGVETQYF. As DNA, the CDR3 is TGCAGTGCTGAGACAGGGGTAGAGACCCAGTACTTC.

This clonotype was recorded many times. The chain joins TRBV6-4 to TRBJ2-3; 8 bases are shared with TRBD2. The CDR3 totals 15 residues. J was trimmed by 2 bases and V by 0 bases; bases with no gene match: 1. Looked up from germline, CDR1 is MRHNA and CDR2 is SNTAGT. The CDR3 reads CASSDSAGATDTQYF. For the CDR3, the DNA is TGTGCCAGCAGTGACTCAGCGGGAGCCACAGATACGCAGTATTTT.

This clonotype came up a few times. V gene TRBV29-1 combines with J gene TRBJ2-5, with 8 bases aligning to TRBD1. Germline CDR1 is SQVTM and CDR2 is ANQGSEA. The CDR3 is 13 amino acids. V lost 4 bases and J lost 5; bases outside the gene matches: 6. For the CDR3, the DNA is TGCAGCGTTGCTGACAGGGGAGGCGAGACCCAGTACTTC. The encoded protein is CSVADRGGETQYF. The whole variable domain, filled in from reference TRBV29-1 and TRBJ2-5, reads SAVISQKPSRDICQRGTSLTIQCQVDSQVTMMFWYRQQPGQSLTLIATANQGSEATYESGFVIDKFPISRPNLTFSTLTVSNMSPEDSSIYLCSVADRGGETQYFGPGTRLLVL.